This T cell receptor beta chain was observed in a study of blood T cell repertoires in COVID-19. This CDR3 has 16 residues. Per the germline V gene, CDR1 is LGHNA and CDR2 is YSLEER. Trimming removed 1 base from V and 1 base from J; junction bases left unmatched: 6. Clones were read by immunoSEQ multiplex PCR, and TCRdb kept only the in-frame ones, dropping some. The sample has 100,000 to 150,000 clones; 85% to 90% are singletons. Sequencing was carried out using peripheral blood. This chain links TRBV4-3 with TRBJ2-5, with 7 positions matching TRBD2. This TCR came from a woman aged 80 or over with COVID-19, enrolled during active disease. The CDR3 DNA sequence: TGCGCCAGCAGCCAAGGAGGACTAGGATCCCAAGAGACCCAGTACTTC. Translation gives CASSQGGLGSQETQYF.